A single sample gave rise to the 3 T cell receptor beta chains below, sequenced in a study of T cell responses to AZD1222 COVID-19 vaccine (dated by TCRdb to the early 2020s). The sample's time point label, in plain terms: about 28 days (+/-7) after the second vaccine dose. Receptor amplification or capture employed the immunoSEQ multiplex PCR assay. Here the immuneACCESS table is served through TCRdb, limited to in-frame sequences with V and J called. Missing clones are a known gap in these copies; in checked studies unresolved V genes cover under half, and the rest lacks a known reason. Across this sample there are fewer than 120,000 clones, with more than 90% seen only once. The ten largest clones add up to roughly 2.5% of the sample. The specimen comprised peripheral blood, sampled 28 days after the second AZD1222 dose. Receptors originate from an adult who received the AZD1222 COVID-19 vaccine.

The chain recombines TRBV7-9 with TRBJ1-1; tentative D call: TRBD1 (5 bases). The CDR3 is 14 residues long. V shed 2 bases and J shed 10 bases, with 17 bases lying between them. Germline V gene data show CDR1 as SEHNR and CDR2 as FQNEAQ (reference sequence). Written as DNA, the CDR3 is TGTGCCAGCAGCTTAACGACGGGGGGGTTTGGAGCTTTCTTT. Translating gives CASSLTTGGFGAFF.

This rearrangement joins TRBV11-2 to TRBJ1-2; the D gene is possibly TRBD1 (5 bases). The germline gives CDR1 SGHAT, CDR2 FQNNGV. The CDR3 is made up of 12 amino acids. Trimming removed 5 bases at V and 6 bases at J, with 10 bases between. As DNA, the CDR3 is TGTGCCAGCAGCCCCCTAGGGGATGGCTACACCTTC. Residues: CASSPLGDGYTF.

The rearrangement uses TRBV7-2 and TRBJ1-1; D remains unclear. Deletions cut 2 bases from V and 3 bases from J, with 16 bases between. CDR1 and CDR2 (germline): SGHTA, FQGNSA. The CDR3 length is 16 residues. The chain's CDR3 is CASSLRTGGGHTEAFF. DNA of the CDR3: TGTGCCAGCAGCTTAAGGACGGGTGGAGGGCACACTGAAGCTTTCTTT.